The 18 T cell receptor beta chains below come from one sample, sequenced in a study of technical replicates of blood from several donors. Sequencing was performed with immunoSEQ multiplex PCR; in TCRdb, only in-frame clones are kept and a portion is missing. The sample shows approximately 74,000 clones, roughly 98% of them seen only once. The sequenced sample was T cells isolated from PBMCs. These receptors were taken from a human donor in good health.

The chain recombines TRBV6-1 with TRBJ1-5; D is possibly TRBD1 (5 bases). Trimming took 4 bases from V and 0 from J, leaving 13 bases between them. The germline gives CDR1 MNHNS, CDR2 SASEGT. CDR3 length: 16 residues. The CDR3 DNA follows: TGTGCCAGCAGTGGGAACAGGTTGTATAGCAATCAGCCCCAGCATTTT. Translated: CASSGNRLYSNQPQHF.

This clone is a singleton in its sample. CDR3 region: CASTPLPSGLDTQYF. CDR3 nucleotides: TGTGCCAGCACCCCCCTGCCTAGCGGCCTGGATACGCAGTATTTT. V gene TRBV27 combines with J gene TRBJ2-3; 7 bases are a match to TRBD2. This CDR3 is 15 amino acids long. V lost 7 bases to trimming and J lost 6 bases; unmatched junction nucleotides: 13. Germline CDR1 MNHEY, CDR2 SMNVEV (reference sequence).

The chain employs TRBV13 and TRBJ1-1; possible D gene TRBD1, 6 bases. Per germline, CDR1 PRHDT and CDR2 FYEKMQ (reference sequence). The CDR3 has 17 amino acids. Trimming cost V 5 bases and J 5 bases, with 24 bases left between them. The DNA for the CDR3 is TGTGCCAGCAGCCCGAGCCGGACAGCCACCGGCGGGACTGAAGCTTTCTTT. This codes for CASSPSRTATGGTEAFF.

The chain employs TRBV4-1 and TRBJ2-2; 8 bases are shared with TRBD1. V shed 7 bases and J 5 bases; nucleotides not matched to a gene: 3. The CDR3 extends over 13 amino acids. Germline loops: CDR1 MGHRA, CDR2 YSYEKL. The CDR3 reads CASKRTGTGELFF. CDR3 bases: TGCGCCAGCAAAAGGACAGGGACCGGGGAGCTGTTTTTT.

The chain employs TRBV5-1 and TRBJ2-1, with D tentatively TRBD2 (6 bases). Germline loops: CDR1 SGHRS, CDR2 YFSETQ. Trimming shortened V by 2 bases and J by 6 bases, and 15 bases separated the two germline ends. CDR3 length: 15 amino acids. The CDR3 DNA reads as TGCGCCAGCAGCTTTGGCCAGGGAGGAGGCAATGAGCAGTTCTTC. It translates to CASSFGQGGGNEQFF.

The chain recombines TRBV27 with TRBJ2-1; D call uncertain. Deletions cut 4 bases from V and 6 bases from J, with 16 bases between. Per the germline V gene, CDR1 is MNHEY and CDR2 is SMNVEV (reference sequence). The CDR3 length is 15 residues. Here the CDR3 DNA reads TGTGCCAGCAGTTCTCTAGGTCGTCTGGGCAATGAGCAGTTCTTC. Its translation: CASSSLGRLGNEQFF.

The rearrangement joins TRBV7-6 to TRBJ1-1; maybe TRBD1 (6 bases). V gave up 2 bases and J gave up 0 bases, with 13 bases separating them. This CDR3 is built from 16 residues. The germline V gene has CDR1 SGHVS and CDR2 FNYEAQ. The CDR3 region is CASSLTGGHMNTEAFF. The DNA for the CDR3 is TGTGCCAGCAGCTTAACCGGGGGGCATATGAACACTGAAGCTTTCTTT.

The rearrangement uses TRBV27 and TRBJ1-5; unclear D gene. There are 13 residues in the CDR3. CDR1 is MNHEY, CDR2 SMNVEV, per germline (reference sequence). The germline V and J ends were trimmed by 7 bases and 5 bases, with 12 bases remaining between them. DNA for the CDR3: TGTGCCAGCACGAGGTTACGGGATCAGCCCCAGCATTTT. Translating gives CASTRLRDQPQHF.

The CDR3 region is CASSLVESRGPQETQYF. DNA for the CDR3: TGTGCCAGCAGCTTAGTAGAAAGTAGGGGCCCCCAAGAGACCCAGTACTTC. This chain joins TRBV5-6 and TRBJ2-5, with D perhaps TRBD1 (5 bases). Germline-derived CDR1 and CDR2 are SGHDT and YYEEEE. CDR3 length: 17 amino acids. V lost 2 bases and J lost 1, with 18 bases in between.

This chain joins TRBV7-2 and TRBJ2-7, with 10 bases aligning to TRBD2. The CDR3 sequence is 15 residues long. V dropped 5 bases and J dropped 3; count of bases not matched to a gene: 7. Germline assignment: CDR1 SGHTA and CDR2 FQGNSA. CDR3 DNA sequence: TGTGCCAGCAGCCCTACTAGCGGGGTATTCTACGAGCAGTACTTC. This translates into CASSPTSGVFYEQYF.

The chain employs TRBV19 and TRBJ1-2; D remains unclear. CDR3 length equals 13 residues. The ends were cut back, 5 bases at V and 8 bases at J, with 15 bases in the middle. Looked up from germline, CDR1 is LNHDA and CDR2 is SQIVND (reference sequence). CDR3 sequence (DNA): TGTGCCAGTAGTGCGCAGAGTCTAGGCGGCTACACCTTC. This sequence encodes CASSAQSLGGYTF.

The chain uses TRBV4-1 and TRBJ2-5, with TRBD1 matching 9 bases. Germline-derived CDR1 and CDR2 are MGHRA and YSYEKL. CDR3 length equals 15 residues. V was clipped by 3 bases and J by 13 bases; unmatched bases: 15. The CDR3, as DNA: TGCGCCAGCAGCCACCCACCCGGACAGGGGAGCGGACCGTACTTC. Protein sequence: CASSHPPGQGSGPYF.

The chain carries TRBV29-1 and TRBJ2-2, with 9 positions matching TRBD2. The CDR3 has 14 amino acids. J was trimmed by 6 bases and V by 8 bases; bases with no gene match: 10. Germline V gene sequence: CDR1 SQVTM, CDR2 ANQGSEA. The CDR3 sequence: CSITAGGRAGELFF. The CDR3, as DNA: TGCAGCATTACAGCGGGGGGAAGGGCCGGGGAGCTGTTTTTT.

CDR3 sequence reads: CASSLQPVAGSAYEQYF. DNA of the CDR3: TGTGCCAGCAGCTTACAACCAGTGGCAGGGTCGGCCTACGAGCAGTACTTC. This chain connects TRBV13 to TRBJ2-7; tentatively, D is TRBD1 (5 bases). The CDR3 extends over 17 amino acids. Trimming left V 2 bases short and J 2 bases short, with 19 bases between. Per the germline V gene, CDR1 is PRHDT and CDR2 is FYEKMQ (reference sequence).

This rearrangement joins TRBV5-1 to TRBJ2-7, with D perhaps matching TRBD1 (5 bases). CDR3 size: 14 residues. Germline V gene lookup returns CDR1 SGHRS and CDR2 YFSETQ. With 0 bases removed from V and 3 bases from J, the gap between germline ends came to 10 bases. CDR3 residues: CASSLAGQVYEQYF. The CDR3 DNA follows: TGCGCCAGCAGCTTGGCAGGACAAGTCTACGAGCAGTACTTC.

The chain carries TRBV5-1 and TRBJ2-7, with D perhaps TRBD1 (5 bases). The CDR3 extends over 13 amino acids. CDR1 is SGHRS, CDR2 YFSETQ, per germline. Trimming shortened V by 0 bases and J by 4 bases, and 8 bases separated the two germline ends. The CDR3 sequence is CASSLGQLYEQYF. CDR3 coding DNA: TGCGCCAGCAGCTTGGGACAGTTGTACGAGCAGTACTTC.

The rearrangement uses TRBV6-5 and TRBJ2-2; 8 positions match TRBD2. The germline CDR1 and CDR2 sequences are MNHEY and SVGAGI. J gave up 1 base and V 7 bases, and 2 bases lay outside the gene matches. The length of the CDR3 is 14 residues. This CDR3 reads CASTLAGNTGELFF. CDR3 in DNA: TGTGCCAGCACCCTAGCGGGGAACACCGGGGAGCTGTTTTTT.

J is TRBJ2-1 and V is TRBV27; possibly TRBD2 for D (6 bases). The V end lost 0 bases, the J end lost 4 bases, and 10 bases lay between the germline ends. Germline lookup yields CDR1 MNHEY and CDR2 SMNVEV (reference sequence). This CDR3 has 15 residues. Here the CDR3 reads CASSLSLAVYNEQFF. The CDR3, as DNA: TGTGCCAGCAGTTTATCACTAGCCGTTTACAATGAGCAGTTCTTC.